This TCR beta chain was identified in a study of T-cell memory formation after mild COVID-19. CDR1 and CDR2 (germline): SGHTA, FQGNSA. The CDR3 spans 16 residues. The V and J ends lost 5 bases and 3 bases respectively, with 20 bases between them. Findings and limits, study-wide: Largely, contracting CD4+ clones fell within CM and EM, and contracting CD8+ clones within EMRA. Day 37-peaking second-wave clones had unconfirmed SARS-CoV-2 specificity.

This clonotype was detected ten times or more. Its matching antigen is unknown. Amplification by 5'RACE using constant-segment primers produced TCR alpha and TCR beta cDNA libraries that carried sample barcodes and UMIs. A single record per CDR3 protein comes from TCRdb applying MiXCR to the 5' RACE reads. The sample has 250,000 to 300,000 distinct CDR3 sequences, under 20% seen once. The clonotype comes from a man between 18 and 29 years old who had mild COVID-19 (a few samples of this study predate the infection). Cell type and time point are not known. The rearrangement links TRBV7-2 to TRBJ2-7, with a weak D call TRBD1 (7 bases). The sample taken for sequencing was PBMCs or a T cell subset sorted from them (not recorded which). The CDR3 loop reads CASSIYAGQWDYEQYF. As DNA, the CDR3 is TGTGCCAGCAGCATCTATGCGGGACAGTGGGACTACGAGCAGTACTTC.